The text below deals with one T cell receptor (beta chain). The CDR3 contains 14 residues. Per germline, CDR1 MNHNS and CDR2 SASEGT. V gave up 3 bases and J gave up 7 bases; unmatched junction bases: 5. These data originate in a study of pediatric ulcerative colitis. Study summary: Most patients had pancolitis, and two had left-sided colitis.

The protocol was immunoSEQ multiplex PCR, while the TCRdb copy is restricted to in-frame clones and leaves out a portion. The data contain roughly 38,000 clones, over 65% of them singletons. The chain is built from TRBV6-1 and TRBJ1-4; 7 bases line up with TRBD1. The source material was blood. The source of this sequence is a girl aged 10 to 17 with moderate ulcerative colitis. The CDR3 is CASSDQGGAEKLFF. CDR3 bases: TGTGCCAGCAGTGATCAAGGGGGCGCTGAAAAACTGTTTTTT.